This TCR beta chain stems from a study of blood T cell repertoires in COVID-19. For the study at large: Sites in the United States, Italy and Spain provided acute and convalescent COVID-19 samples.

TCRdb keeps only in-frame clones here, not all; method: immunoSEQ multiplex PCR. The profile covers under 200,000 clones, with about four fifths appearing a single time and 6.5% taken by the ten largest. V was shortened by 6 bases and J by 2 bases, with 10 bases between the two germline ends. There are 13 residues in the CDR3. CDR1 is MNHEY and CDR2 is SMNVEV in the germline V gene (reference sequence). The sequenced sample consisted of peripheral blood. The chain is built from TRBV27 and TRBJ2-5; weak D call: TRBD1 (5 bases). This clonotype was sampled from a man between 65 and 85 years old with active or convalescent COVID-19. Here the CDR3 DNA reads TGTGCCAGCAGGATGACAGTACAAGAGACCCAGTACTTC. Its protein product is CASRMTVQETQYF.